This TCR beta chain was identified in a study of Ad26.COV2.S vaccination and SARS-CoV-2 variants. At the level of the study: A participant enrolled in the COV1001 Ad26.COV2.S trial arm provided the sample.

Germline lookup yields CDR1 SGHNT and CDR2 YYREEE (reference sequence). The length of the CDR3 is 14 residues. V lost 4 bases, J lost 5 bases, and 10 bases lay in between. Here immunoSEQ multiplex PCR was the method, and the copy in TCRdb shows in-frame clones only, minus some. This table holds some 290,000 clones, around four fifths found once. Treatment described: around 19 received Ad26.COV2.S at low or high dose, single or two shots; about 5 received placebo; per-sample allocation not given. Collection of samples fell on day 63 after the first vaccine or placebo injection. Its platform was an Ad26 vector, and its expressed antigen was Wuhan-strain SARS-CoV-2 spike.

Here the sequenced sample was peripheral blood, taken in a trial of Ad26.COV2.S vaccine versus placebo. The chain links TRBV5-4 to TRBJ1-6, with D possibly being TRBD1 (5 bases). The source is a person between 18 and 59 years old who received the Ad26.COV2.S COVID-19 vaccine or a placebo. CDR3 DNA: TGTGCCAGCAGCATTGACAGAAATAATTCACCCCTCCACTTT. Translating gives CASSIDRNNSPLHF.